These 4 T cell receptor beta chains originate from one sample sequenced in a study of cytomegalovirus exposure and HLA in healthy donors. PCR used 60 Vbeta primers and 13 Jbeta primers. Generated by immunoSEQ multiplex PCR, the TCRdb table keeps only in-frame clones and is missing some. The sample contains about 160,000 clones, 80% to 90% of which appear only once. The source material was PBMCs. These receptors were obtained from a woman aged 45-65 years in good health and CMV-seronegative.

This clone was observed once. The V and J genes are TRBV19 and TRBJ1-3; unclear D gene. Trimming took off 6 bases at V and 4 bases at J, with 7 bases between the two ends. The CDR3 loop spans 12 amino acids. CDR1 is LNHDA and CDR2 is SQIVND in the germline V gene (reference sequence). The CDR3 protein is CASSRRGNTIYF. Written as DNA, the CDR3 is TGTGCCAGTAGCCGGAGGGGAAACACCATATATTTT.

This rearrangement joins TRBV5-6 to TRBJ2-4; TRBD1 is a possible D gene (6 bases). Germline assignment: CDR1 SGHDT and CDR2 YYEEEE. V lost 0 bases to trimming and J lost 7 bases, with 14 bases between them. This CDR3 is built from 15 residues. This CDR3 reads CASSLVSAQGNIQYF. Here the CDR3 DNA reads TGTGCCAGCAGCTTGGTGTCAGCCCAGGGGAACATTCAGTACTTC.

The chain is built from TRBV5-6 and TRBJ2-1; a weak D match, TRBD2 (5 bases). The CDR3 runs to 15 residues. V was trimmed by 0 bases and J by 4 bases, leaving 11 bases between them. Germline CDR1 is SGHDT and CDR2 is YYEEEE. DNA of the CDR3: TGTGCCAGCAGCTTGGATTGGTCGGGGTACAATGAGCAGTTCTTC. It codes for CASSLDWSGYNEQFF. Full variable domain (remainder filled in from reference TRBV5-6 and TRBJ2-1): DAGVTQSPTHLIKTRGQQVTLRCSPKSGHDTVSWYQQALGQGPQFIFQYYEEEERQRGNFPDRFSGHQFPNYSSELNVNALLLGDSALYLCASSLDWSGYNEQFFGPGTRLTVL.

This chain joins TRBV11-2 and TRBJ1-4; the D is unclear. Germline lookup yields CDR1 SGHAT and CDR2 FQNNGV. There are 17 residues in the CDR3. The V end was cut by 2 bases, the J end by 0 bases, with 13 bases between. The CDR3 here is CASSLRVIRATNEKLFF. Here the CDR3 DNA reads TGTGCCAGCAGCTTACGTGTAATTAGAGCAACTAATGAAAAACTGTTTTTT.